This TCR beta chain came from a study of cytomegalovirus exposure and HLA in healthy donors. The PCR was carried out with 60 Vbeta primers and 13 Jbeta primers. Sequencing used immunoSEQ multiplex PCR; TCRdb keeps in-frame clones, though not all of them. The sample carries about 150,000 clones, around 60% recorded once. The CDR3 is made up of 15 amino acids. The clonotype was recovered from a woman aged 60-75 years in good health and CMV-seropositive. This chain links TRBV21-1 with TRBJ2-6; TRBD1, the table's D call, was not compared with the DNA. TRBV21-1 is noted as a pseudogene. Sequenced: PBMCs. CDR3 region: CASRQGAEGANVLTF. Here the CDR3 DNA reads TGTGCCAGCCGACAGGGGGCGGAAGGGGCCAACGTCCTGACTTTC.